This record concerns one T cell receptor (beta chain) sequence. Original analysis: By means of reference gene primer amplification, nucleated cell counts were estimated. TCRdb's copy holds only in-frame clones and misses some; the assay was immunoSEQ multiplex PCR. The V and J calls and the clone size are those of that table, but D and trimming were determined from the DNA. Here the sample spans some 320,000 clones, over 75% being singletons. This specimen comes from a study of blood T cell repertoires in COVID-19. Overall study context: The analysed material was cDNA or gDNA that came from T cells, B-cell-depleted T cells, or PBMCs.

Sequencing was done on a sample of peripheral blood. The TCR was taken from a human donor in a cohort sampled during active COVID-19.

The CDR3 here is CAISESVIRGTNTEAFF. CDR3 nucleotide sequence: TGTGCCATCAGTGAGTCGGTAATCCGGGGAACGAACACTGAAGCTTTCTTT. The chain joins TRBV10-3 to TRBJ1-1; D not certain. The V and J ends lost 0 bases and 1 base respectively, with 15 bases between them. In germline, CDR1 is ENHRY, CDR2 SYGVKD. The CDR3 totals 17 residues.